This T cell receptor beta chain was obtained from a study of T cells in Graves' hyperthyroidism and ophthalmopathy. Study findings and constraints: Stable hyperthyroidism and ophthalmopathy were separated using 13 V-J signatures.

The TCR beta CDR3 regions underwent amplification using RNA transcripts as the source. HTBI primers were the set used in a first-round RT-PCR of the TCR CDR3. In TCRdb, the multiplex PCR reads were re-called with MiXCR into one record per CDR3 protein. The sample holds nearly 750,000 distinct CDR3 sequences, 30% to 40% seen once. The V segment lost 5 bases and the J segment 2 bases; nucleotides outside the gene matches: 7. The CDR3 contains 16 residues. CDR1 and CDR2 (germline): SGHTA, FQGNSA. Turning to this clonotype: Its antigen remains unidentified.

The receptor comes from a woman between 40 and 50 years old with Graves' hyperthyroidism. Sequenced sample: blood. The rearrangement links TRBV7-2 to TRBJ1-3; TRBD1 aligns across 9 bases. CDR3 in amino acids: CASSHYTGGPGNTIYF. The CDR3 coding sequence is TGTGCCAGCAGCCATTATACAGGGGGCCCTGGAAACACCATATATTTT.